The rows below give T cell receptor beta chains drawn from one sample of a study of T cell responses to AZD1222 COVID-19 vaccine. Method: immunoSEQ multiplex PCR; TCRdb's copy keeps in-frame clones and lacks some. In the table there are about 8,000 clones, 85% to 90% of which are singletons. The starting material was peripheral blood, obtained 28 days after the second AZD1222 dose. The source is an adult who received the AZD1222 COVID-19 vaccine. Both conserved end residues are part of each CDR3. A D gene is named only where the DNA matches it firmly. The size of a clone is reported for some rows only, either as once, few or many, or as a class for expanded clones.

length | J | size | D | V | DNA | CDR3
14 | TRBJ1-1 | . | . | TRBV7-2 | TGTGCCAGCAGCTCTACCGGAGGTGGCACTGAAGCTTTCTTT | CASSSTGGGTEAFF
14 | TRBJ1-2 | . | . | TRBV24-1 | TGTGCCACCAGTGATCCGGGACGGAGTTATGGCTACACCTTC | CATSDPGRSYGYTF
11 | TRBJ1-2 | . | . | TRBV30 | TGTGCCTGGAGTTCAACTCGAGGGGGGACCTTC | CAWSSTRGGTF
16 | TRBJ1-5 | . | . | TRBV3-1/TRBV3-2 | TGTGCCAGCAGCCAAGGTAGCGGCAGGGTCGTACAGCCCCAGCATTTT | CASSQGSGRVVQPQHF
16 | TRBJ2-5 | . | . | TRBV7-9 | TGTGCCAGCAGCTTATCCCAGGGGAGGGTTGGGGAGACCCAGTACTTC | CASSLSQGRVGETQYF
12 | TRBJ1-1 | . | . | TRBV7-9 | TGTGCCAGCAGCCGCGGGAGGTCTGAAGCTTTCTTT | CASSRGRSEAFF
17 | TRBJ2-1 | . | TRBD1 | TRBV6-2/TRBV6-3 | TGTGCCAGCAGTTACTCCCCCACAGGGGGCTCGGATAATGAGCAGTTCTTC | CASSYSPTGGSDNEQFF
10 | TRBJ2-7 | few | . | TRBV2 | TGTGCCAGCAACCAGGGCCAGCAGTACTTC | CASNQGQQYF
14 | TRBJ2-7 | . | . | TRBV28 | TGTGCCAGCAGTTTAGGTGGGGTCCTGTACGAGCAGTACTTC | CASSLGGVLYEQYF
15 | TRBJ2-7 | . | TRBD1 | TRBV7-2 | TGTGCCAGCAGCATCCGACAGGGTAGGTCCTACGAGCAGTACTTC | CASSIRQGRSYEQYF
14 | TRBJ1-2 | . | . | TRBV5-1 | TGCGCCAGCAGCCTGGAAACACCTAACTATGGCTACACCTTC | CASSLETPNYGYTF
13 | TRBJ2-7 | . | TRBD2 | TRBV5-1 | TGCGCCAGCAGCATGGGACTACTCTTCGAGCAGTACTTC | CASSMGLLFEQYF
16 | TRBJ2-1 | . | . | TRBV9 | TGTGCCAGCAGCGTAGCCGCCGGTGTTGGGGCGGGAAAAATGTTCTTC | CASSVAAGVGAGKMFF
16 | TRBJ1-5 | . | . | TRBV12-1 | TGTGCCAGCAGCTTTAGTTTATATGTGCCGAATCAGCCCCAGCATTTT | CASSFSLYVPNQPQHF
14 | TRBJ1-5 | . | . | TRBV27 | TGTGCCAGCAGTTTGAGGGAGGGGAATCAGCCCCAGCATTTT | CASSLREGNQPQHF
16 | TRBJ1-3 | . | . | TRBV5-1 | TGCGCCAGCAGCATCGCCGGGGGGCAGTCTGGAAACACCATATATTTT | CASSIAGGQSGNTIYF
15 | TRBJ2-7 | . | TRBD1 | TRBV28 | TGTGCCAGCAGTGCCCCGGGACAGGGAGACTACGAGCAGTACTTC | CASSAPGQGDYEQYF
14 | TRBJ2-3 | . | . | TRBV18 | TGTGCCAGCTCACCAGTCGCCCCGGGGGATACGCAGTATTTT | CASSPVAPGDTQYF
15 | TRBJ2-1 | . | TRBD1 | TRBV7-2 | TGTGCCAGCAGCCCCGGACAGGCGGCCTACAATGAGCAGTTCTTC | CASSPGQAAYNEQFF
17 | TRBJ2-2 | . | TRBD2 | TRBV7-8 | TGTGCCAGCAGCTTAGTGGCTAGCGGGAAGGACACCGGGGAGCTGTTTTTT | CASSLVASGKDTGELFF
14 | TRBJ2-5 | . | . | TRBV18 | TGTGCCAGCTCACCACCGTCGGACCGGGAGACCCAGTACTTC | CASSPPSDRETQYF
12 | TRBJ2-7 | . | . | TRBV5-1 | TGCGCCAGCAGCTTGGGGGCCTACGAGCAGTACTTC | CASSLGAYEQYF
13 | TRBJ1-1 | . | TRBD1 | TRBV6-5 | TGTGCCACGCTCAGGGGGCTCGACACTGAAGCTTTCTTT | CATLRGLDTEAFF
14 | TRBJ2-1 | . | . | TRBV5-1 | TGCGCCAGCAGCTTGGGGGGCCCATACAATGAGCAGTTCTTC | CASSLGGPYNEQFF
13 | TRBJ1-1 | . | . | TRBV18 | TGTGCCAGCTCACCATCGGAAAACACTGAAGCTTTCTTT | CASSPSENTEAFF
17 | TRBJ2-7 | . | TRBD2 | TRBV27 | TGTGCCAGCAGTCCAGGATTTAATACACGGGACTACTACGAGCAGTACTTC | CASSPGFNTRDYYEQYF
13 | TRBJ1-5 | . | . | TRBV4-3 | TGCGCCAGCAGCCAAGACCTTACTCAGCCCCAGCATTTT | CASSQDLTQPQHF
15 | TRBJ1-6 | once | . | TRBV20-1 | TGCAGTGCTAGTCGGGGGTACTCCTATAATTCACCCCTCCACTTT | CSASRGYSYNSPLHF
14 | TRBJ2-1 | . | TRBD2 | TRBV7-3 | TGTGCCAGCAGCTTAAAAGCGGGGCGCAATGAGCAGTTCTTC | CASSLKAGRNEQFF
15 | TRBJ2-5 | . | . | TRBV29-1 | TGCAGCGTTGAAGAGGGGGGCAGTTACCAAGAGACCCAGTACTTC | CSVEEGGSYQETQYF
13 | TRBJ2-3 | . | . | TRBV3-1/TRBV3-2 | TGTGCCAGCAGCTCCCGGGGAGGAGATACGCAGTATTTT | CASSSRGGDTQYF
16 | TRBJ1-2 | . | . | TRBV4-2 | TGTGCCAGCATAGGCGGTACAGGACAGACCCGTCACGGCTACACCTTC | CASIGGTGQTRHGYTF
15 | TRBJ2-1 | . | TRBD2 | TRBV6-2/TRBV6-3 | TGTGCCAGCAGTCGCAAGCGGGGGTCCTACAATGAGCAGTTCTTC | CASSRKRGSYNEQFF